This T cell receptor beta chain stems from a study of cytomegalovirus exposure and HLA in healthy donors. Overall study findings and caveats: Data from an earlier analysis indicated that most TCR beta V segments were productive either about 87% or about 30% of the time. Later on, an analysis showed TCR association rates differing by HLA locus, with DRB1 the most and HLA-C the fewest.

The length of the CDR3 is 18 residues. V was trimmed by 5 bases and J by 5 bases, leaving 25 bases between them. Germline CDR1 is LNHDA and CDR2 is SQIVND (reference sequence). Of note for this clone: Antigen specificity is unknown.

The PCR was carried out with 60 Vbeta primers and 13 Jbeta primers. Assay: immunoSEQ multiplex PCR; the TCRdb copy retains only in-frame clones and omits some. The data show 150,000 to 200,000 clones, with 81% seen just once and more than 1.5% held by the top ten. This clonotype was obtained from a man younger than 35 in good health and CMV-seronegative. The chain joins TRBV19 to TRBJ2-1; D perhaps matches TRBD2 (6 bases). Sequenced input: PBMCs. Here the CDR3 DNA reads TGTGCCAGTAGTTCGTGGGTACTAGCTGCTTCCCCGCACAATGAGCAGTTCTTC. Protein product: CASSSWVLAASPHNEQFF.